This T cell receptor beta chain was obtained from a study of T cell changes during pregnancy in multiple sclerosis. The assay was immunoSEQ multiplex PCR, and TCRdb's table has in-frame clones only and misses some. This table holds tens of thousands of clones, 90% to 95% found once. The CDR3 has 11 amino acids. Between the trimmed V and J ends, which lost 8 bases and 7 bases, there was a span of 8 bases. Germline CDR1 MNHEY, CDR2 SVGAGI. This clonotype was obtained from a female donor with multiple sclerosis, enrolled in a pregnancy study. Sequencing was performed on peripheral blood, taken in the third trimester of pregnancy. This chain links TRBV6-5 with TRBJ1-4, with a weak D call TRBD1 (6 bases). The CDR3 coding sequence is TGTGCCAGCGCGACAGGTGAAAAACTGTTTTTT. Its protein product is CASATGEKLFF.